What follows are 14 T cell receptor beta chains derived from one specimen sequenced in a study of blood T cell repertoires in COVID-19. Sequenced by immunoSEQ multiplex PCR; TCRdb stores in-frame clones only, minus some. Of 150,000 to 250,000 clones detected, approximately 94% appear once; the ten largest clones hold about 0.8%. Input material: peripheral blood. The source of these receptors is a man aged 30-40 years with COVID-19, enrolled during active disease.

The chain is built from TRBV7-2 and TRBJ1-1; D is possibly TRBD1 (6 bases). This CDR3 has 13 amino acids. V was shortened by 2 bases and J by 10 bases, with 14 bases between the two germline ends. Germline lookup yields CDR1 SGHTA and CDR2 FQGNSA. CDR3 in DNA: TGTGCCAGCAGCTTAATGGGGGGGGCTTCAGCTTTCTTT. Encoded protein: CASSLMGGASAFF.

This clone was picked up one time. V and J are TRBV9 and TRBJ1-6; unclear D gene. The V gene lost 0 bases and the J gene lost 8 bases, with 9 bases spanning the gap. Germline CDR1 reads SGDLS; CDR2 reads YYNGEE. There are 14 residues in the CDR3. The CDR3 nucleotides read TGTGCCAGCAGCGTAGAGGCGAGGGATTCACCCCTCCACTTT. This translates into CASSVEARDSPLHF.

The V gene is TRBV5-1, the J gene TRBJ2-6; a weak D match, TRBD1 (6 bases). Between the trimmed V and J ends, which lost 4 bases and 0 bases, there was a span of 17 bases. CDR3 length: 18 residues. From germline, CDR1 is SGHRS and CDR2 YFSETQ. CDR3 loop: CASSPRTETSSGANVLTF. As DNA, the CDR3 is TGCGCCAGCAGCCCCCGGACAGAAACTAGCTCTGGGGCCAACGTCCTGACTTTC.

This clone was detected once. V usage is TRBV30 and J usage is TRBJ2-7; possibly TRBD2 for D (7 bases). Trimming stripped 0 bases from V and 4 bases from J, with 16 bases between. The CDR3 has 15 residues. The V gene's germline CDR1 is GTSNPN and CDR2 SVGIG (reference sequence). The CDR3, as DNA: TGTGCCTGGAGTGTATTGGCGGGGGCACAATACGAGCAGTACTTC. As protein: CAWSVLAGAQYEQYF.

The chain combines TRBV23-1 with TRBJ1-6; 8 bases match TRBD1. TRBV23-1 is an open reading frame whose function is uncertain. The CDR3 spans 16 residues. Unmatched junction bases numbered 10, after V lost 3 bases and J lost 9 bases. The CDR3 region has the DNA TGCGCCAGCAGTCAGTTGGACAGGGAATGTGTTTCACCCCTCCACTTT. Protein product: CASSQLDRECVSPLHF.

The chain recombines TRBV6-2 or TRBV6-3 with TRBJ2-1; 7 positions agree with TRBD1. V lost 6 bases to trimming and J lost 0 bases; unmatched junction nucleotides: 5. This CDR3 comprises 15 residues. Germline assignment: CDR1 MNHEY and CDR2 SVGEGT. In DNA, the CDR3 is TGTGCCAGCAGCGATGACAGGGTCTCCTACAATGAGCAGTTCTTC. It is translated as CASSDDRVSYNEQFF.

The rearrangement links TRBV2 to TRBJ1-6; D is ambiguous. Trimming took 2 bases from V and 9 from J, leaving 2 bases between them. The germline gives CDR1 SNHLY, CDR2 FYNNEI. This CDR3 spans 11 amino acids. CDR3 in amino acids: CASSELSPLHF. Here the CDR3 DNA reads TGTGCCAGCAGTGAACTTTCACCCCTCCACTTT.

V usage is TRBV7-3 and J usage is TRBJ2-1; D might be TRBD1 (5 bases). CDR1 is SGHTA and CDR2 is FQGTGA in the germline V gene. Between the trimmed V and J ends, which lost 5 bases and 9 bases, there was a span of 20 bases. CDR3 size: 15 residues. The CDR3: CASSQRGGYQGEQFF. CDR3 in DNA: TGTGCCAGCAGCCAGCGTGGTGGCTACCAGGGTGAGCAGTTCTTC. Full variable domain (remainder filled in from reference TRBV7-3 and TRBJ2-1): GAGVSQTPSNKVTEKGKYVELRCDPISGHTALYWYRQSLGQGPEFLIYFQGTGAADDSGLPNDRFFAVRPEGSVSTLKIQRTERGDSAVYLCASSQRGGYQGEQFFGPGTRLTVL.

The chain couples TRBV19 to TRBJ1-6; D is unresolved. Germline CDR1 LNHDA, CDR2 SQIVND (reference sequence). V lost 5 bases and J 9 bases, leaving 14 bases between the germline ends. The CDR3 contains 14 residues. CDR3 DNA: TGTGCCAGTAGTTATAAACGGAGCGGTTCACCCCTCCACTTT. Translated: CASSYKRSGSPLHF.

This chain joins TRBV15 and TRBJ1-4, with unresolved D. Germline values: CDR1 LNHNV, CDR2 YYDKDF (reference sequence). Trimming cost V 2 bases and J 0 bases, with 7 bases left between them. The CDR3 extends over 15 amino acids. This chain's CDR3 is CATSRIKPTNEKLFF. For the CDR3, the DNA is TGTGCCACCAGCAGAATCAAGCCAACTAATGAAAAACTGTTTTTT.

This sequence joins TRBV9 and TRBJ2-1; 12 bases map to TRBD2. Germline values: CDR1 SGDLS, CDR2 YYNGEE. The J segment lost 4 bases and the V segment lost 4 bases, leaving 6 bases of the junction unmatched. The CDR3 covers 16 residues. DNA for the CDR3: TGTGCCAGCAGCTCAACCGGGACTAGCGGGTACAATGAGCAGTTCTTC. It encodes CASSSTGTSGYNEQFF.

This rearrangement joins TRBV10-1 to TRBJ2-3, with D possibly being TRBD1 (5 bases). The germline V and J ends were trimmed by 4 bases and 2 bases, with 7 bases remaining between them. Looked up from germline, CDR1 is WNHNN and CDR2 is SYGVQD (reference sequence). CDR3 size: 13 residues. The CDR3 bases are TGCGCCAGCAGTGGACAGATCACAGATACGCAGTATTTT. Residues: CASSGQITDTQYF.

Points on this clone: The germline gene is not matched at one end of the junction; a read error may be the cause. The chain is built from TRBV7-9 and TRBJ1-4; the D is unclear. Germline-derived CDR1 and CDR2 are SEHNR and FQNEAQ (reference sequence). This CDR3 spans 12 amino acids. In DNA, the CDR3 is TGTGCCAGCAGCACCAGGCAGCAGGTTAGGATTTTT. Encoded protein: CASSTRQQVRIF.

This rearrangement joins TRBV5-6 to TRBJ2-1, with 9 bases fitting TRBD2. Germline trimming cut 0 bases from V and 3 bases from J; bases unmatched to any gene: 7. The CDR3 is made up of 17 amino acids. The V gene's germline CDR1 is SGHDT and CDR2 YYEEEE. DNA for the CDR3: TGTGCCAGCAGCTTGGAAAAGGGACTAGCCTACTACAATGAGCAGTTCTTC. Translation: CASSLEKGLAYYNEQFF.